A selection of T cell receptor beta chains follows, all from one sample in a study of T cells in Graves' hyperthyroidism and ophthalmopathy. Each CDR3 protein gets one entry after TCRdb re-called the multiplex PCR reads with MiXCR. The table records 550,000 to 650,000 distinct CDR3 sequences, 11% to 15% of them present only once. The sequenced material came from blood. The receptors derive from a woman in her 40s with Graves' hyperthyroidism. Each CDR3 is given with its conserved first and last residue. The order of the fields is D gene, J gene, clone size, V gene, CDR3 protein, CDR3 DNA. A D gene is named only where the DNA matches it firmly. The size entry is marked missing in some rows and otherwise reads once, few, many or a size class.

TRBD2 | TRBJ2-3 | NA | TRBV29-1 | CSVPTSGKTDTQYF | TGCAGCGTTCCGACTAGCGGGAAGACAGATACGCAGTATTTT
TRBD1 | TRBJ2-4 | many | TRBV28 | CASSGQGKNIQYF | TGTGCCAGCAGTGGACAGGGAAAAAACATTCAGTACTTC
TRBD2 | TRBJ2-2 | many | TRBV20-1 | CSARGSIIAGGGTGELFF | TGCAGTGCTAGAGGGTCCATTATAGCGGGAGGAGGGACCGGGGAGCTGTTTTTT
NA | TRBJ2-1 | many | TRBV5-6 | CASSPDGHSYNEQFF | TGTGCCAGCAGCCCGGACGGGCACTCCTACAATGAGCAGTTCTTC
TRBD1 | TRBJ2-7 | many | TRBV28 | CASSLTGQGVYEQYF | TGTGCCAGCAGTTTAACAGGACAGGGGGTTTACGAGCAGTACTTC
NA | TRBJ1-6 | NA | TRBV4-1 | CASNWEWGIGSPLHF | TGCGCCAGCAATTGGGAATGGGGGATAGGTTCACCCCTCCACTTT
TRBD2 | TRBJ2-7 | many | TRBV28 | CASARDGRAYEQYF | TGTGCCAGCGCTCGGGACGGGAGGGCTTACGAGCAGTACTTC
TRBD1 | TRBJ2-3 | many | TRBV28 | CASSLTVTGATDTQYF | TGTGCCAGCAGTTTAACTGTGACAGGGGCGACAGATACGCAGTATTTT
TRBD2 | TRBJ2-1 | many | TRBV18 | CASWGLAGNEQFF | TGTGCCAGCTGGGGACTAGCGGGTAATGAGCAGTTCTTC
NA | TRBJ2-3 | many | TRBV28 | CASSPSWSSTDTQYF | TGTGCCAGCAGTCCGAGTTGGTCTAGCACAGATACGCAGTATTTT
TRBD1 | TRBJ2-5 | NA | TRBV6-5 | CASSYWDRQETQYF | TGTGCCAGCAGTTACTGGGACAGGCAAGAGACCCAGTACTTC
TRBD1 | TRBJ2-7 | few | TRBV28 | CASSPGQVDEQYF | TGTGCCAGCAGTCCCGGACAGGTTGACGAGCAGTACTTC
TRBD2 | TRBJ2-5 | few | TRBV7-2 | CASSPRLAGGGETQYF | TGTGCCAGCAGCCCCAGACTAGCGGGGGGAGGAGAGACCCAGTACTTC
NA | TRBJ1-2 | NA | TRBV20-1 | CSAREAGAYGYTF | TGCAGTGCTAGAGAGGCGGGAGCCTATGGCTACACCTTC
TRBD2 | TRBJ2-7 | NA | TRBV2 | CASSSPTLAGGYEQYF | TGTGCCAGCAGTTCCCCGACGCTAGCGGGAGGTTACGAGCAGTACTTC
NA | TRBJ1-5 | few | TRBV5-6 | CASSLYLDLSNQPQHF | TGTGCCAGCAGCTTGTATTTGGACCTTAGCAATCAGCCCCAGCATTTT
TRBD1 | TRBJ2-3 | many | TRBV6-6 | CASSYSDRGSTDTQYF | TGTGCCAGCAGTTACTCGGACAGGGGTTCTACAGATACGCAGTATTTT
TRBD1 | TRBJ1-2 | many | TRBV6-1 | CAMGQGLLGGYTF | TGTGCCATGGGACAGGGCCTCTTGGGTGGCTACACCTTC
NA | TRBJ1-3 | many | TRBV30 | CAWKAAGHRGGNTIYF | TGTGCCTGGAAAGCGGCAGGACATAGGGGCGGAAACACCATATATTTT
NA | TRBJ2-1 | many | TRBV20-1 | CSARDSVAVINEQFF | TGCAGTGCTAGAGATTCGGTAGCGGTTATTAATGAGCAGTTCTTC
TRBD2 | TRBJ2-3 | many | TRBV2 | CASSDPGLVADTQYF | TGTGCCAGCAGTGACCCGGGACTAGTAGCAGATACGCAGTATTTT
NA | TRBJ1-4 | many | TRBV12-3/TRBV12-4 | CASSREGGINEKLFF | TGTGCCAGCAGCCGCGAGGGGGGGATTAATGAAAAACTGTTTTTT
TRBD2 | TRBJ2-3 | NA | TRBV20-1 | CSASKGPLAGGLSTDTQYF | TGCAGTGCCTCAAAGGGTCCTCTAGCGGGAGGTTTAAGCACAGATACGCAGTATTTT
NA | TRBJ1-1 | many | TRBV3-1 | CASRPGPQDPEAFF | TGTGCCAGCAGGCCCGGGCCTCAGGACCCTGAAGCTTTCTTT
NA | TRBJ2-1 | many | TRBV20-1 | CSARQDSYNEQFF | TGCAGTGCTCGCCAGGACAGCTACAATGAGCAGTTCTTC
TRBD1 | TRBJ1-2 | NA | TRBV9 | CASSGRTGRLYGYTF | TGTGCCAGCAGCGGACGGACAGGGCGGCTCTATGGCTACACCTTC
NA | TRBJ2-2 | few | TRBV9 | CASSVDSVTGTGELFF | TGTGCCAGCAGCGTAGATTCGGTCACGGGCACCGGGGAGCTGTTTTTT
TRBD2 | TRBJ2-5 | few | TRBV2 | CASSPRTSKETQYF | TGTGCCAGCAGTCCCCGGACTAGCAAAGAGACCCAGTACTTC
TRBD1 | TRBJ2-7 | many | TRBV28 | CASSPEGQGRYEQYF | TGTGCCAGCAGTCCTGAGGGACAGGGTCGGTACGAGCAGTACTTC
TRBD2 | TRBJ2-3 | many | TRBV28 | CASSLRLAGVTDTQYF | TGTGCCAGCAGTTTAAGACTAGCGGGAGTCACAGATACGCAGTATTTT
TRBD1 | TRBJ2-3 | NA | TRBV6-5 | CASSLRTGEADTQYF | TGTGCCAGCAGTTTACGGACAGGGGAGGCAGATACGCAGTATTTT
TRBD1 | TRBJ2-7 | once | TRBV10-2 | CASREQGDGGEQYF | TGCGCCAGCAGAGAACAGGGGGATGGGGGCGAGCAGTACTTC
NA | TRBJ2-7 | NA | TRBV28 | CASSRGGAGYEQYF | TGTGCCAGCTCTCGGGGAGGTGCCGGCTACGAGCAGTACTTC
NA | TRBJ2-1 | many | TRBV11-2 | CASSLGNSYNEQFF | TGTGCCAGCAGCTTAGGTAATTCCTACAATGAGCAGTTCTTC
NA | TRBJ2-3 | NA | TRBV11-2 | CASSLAGWDTQYF | TGTGCCAGCAGCTTGGCGGGTTGGGATACGCAGTATTTT
NA | TRBJ2-7 | many | TRBV6-1 | CASGVAEDYEQYF | TGTGCCAGCGGGGTAGCGGAAGACTACGAGCAGTACTTC
NA | TRBJ2-5 | few | TRBV27 | CASSLPTRYQETQYF | TGTGCCAGCAGTTTACCCACACGATACCAAGAGACCCAGTACTTC
TRBD1 | TRBJ2-3 | many | TRBV2 | CARTGTGRTDTQYF | TGTGCCAGGACCGGGACAGGGCGGACAGATACGCAGTATTTT
TRBD1 | TRBJ1-1 | few | TRBV19 | CASSDRGTGDTEAFF | TGTGCCAGTAGTGACAGGGGAACGGGGGACACTGAAGCTTTCTTT
TRBD2 | TRBJ2-2 | many | TRBV5-1 | CASRPAGGPVTGELFF | TGCGCCAGCAGGCCAGCGGGAGGGCCGGTCACCGGGGAGCTGTTTTTT
TRBD1 | TRBJ2-7 | many | TRBV28 | CASSFVGTGAYEQYF | TGTGCCAGCAGTTTTGTCGGGACAGGAGCCTACGAGCAGTACTTC
NA | TRBJ1-5 | few | TRBV19 | CASSIDIKTYQPQHF | TGTGCCAGTAGTATAGACATTAAGACGTATCAGCCCCAGCATTTT
NA | TRBJ2-2 | many | TRBV18 | CASSPPGNTGELFF | TGTGCCAGCTCACCACCGGGGAACACCGGGGAGCTGTTTTTT
TRBD2 | TRBJ2-7 | NA | TRBV7-2 | CASSLSGLAGSEQYF | TGTGCCAGCAGCCTATCGGGACTAGCGGGTTCCGAGCAGTACTTC
TRBD2 | TRBJ2-2 | many | TRBV3-1 | CASSGLAGEAGELFF | TGTGCCAGCAGCGGACTAGCGGGAGAGGCCGGGGAGCTGTTTTTT